This TCR beta chain was recovered during a study of cytomegalovirus exposure and HLA in healthy donors listed by TCRdb under 2017. At the level of the whole study: According to an earlier analysis of 550 to 700 of the donors, 200 million or so T cells yielded over 90 million unique TCR beta sequences and 276 Gb of sequence data. An early release that covered about 600 HLA-typed donors contained around 330 gigabases of sequencing data and 80 million or so unique TCR sequences. The genetic ancestry cluster associated with self-reported Caucasian donors included 80% to 90% of the 398 genotyped donors. The aim of the study was to test whether cataloging public T cell receptors could identify signatures of past pathogen exposure. The study used immunosequencing to profile the T cell repertoires of several hundred subjects and linked those repertoires to cytomegalovirus serostatus. Along with the approximately 650-subject first cohort, a separate validation cohort of some 130 different subjects was used. High-throughput TCR immunosequencing, statistical association of individual TCRs with disease status, and machine learning were combined to predict cytomegalovirus infection status. In a later analysis, previously published TCR beta repertoires from several hundred donors were re-analyzed and high-resolution HLA genotyping was added so that TCR occurrence patterns could be studied. In the later analysis, no new phenotypic data were used to find candidate immune exposures; instead, reliance was placed on TCR beta sequences and their occurrence across donors. In an earlier analysis of 500 to 650 of the donors, high-throughput TCR beta sequencing was used to judge whether each TCR beta V gene segment behaved as functional or pseudogenic. Donor age, sex, ethnicity and CMV serostatus were compiled together with the repertoire data. In a later genetic analysis, genome-wide SNP genotypes for about three fifths of the roughly 670 donors were used, and that subset was treated as a discovery cohort. All discovery cohort repertoires had been generated on a single sequencing platform. HLA typing included class I and class II loci at four-digit resolution. Typing coverage differed by locus: A, B, C, DRB1 and DQB1 were typed in roughly 620-640 donors, DQA1 in roughly 510, DPA1 in 600 to 610, and DPB1 in around 490. Because of strong linkage in the cohort, roughly five DR-DQ haplotypes were treated as single units for association and clustering. On average, approximately 250,000 unique TCR beta nucleotide sequences were sequenced per donor among a few hundred genotyped donors of the cohort, with about 19% of those sequences being non-productive. Beyond this particular receptor, the publication reports: In vitro tests confirmed that a few of the cytomegalovirus-associated TCR beta chains recognize cytomegalovirus antigens. Correlated functional status among segregating V segments might be attributable to linkage disequilibrium, but an unknown experimental factor could not be ruled out. The cohort was sequenced for TCR beta chains only, and without alpha or paired-chain data the features that could be detected were limited. The classifier was reported to diagnose cytomegalovirus status with high specificity and sensitivity in both the original cohort and the validation cohort. Roughly uniform sequencing depth across donors was assumed in presence/absence analyses, although this assumption may not hold. In an earlier analysis of around 600 of the donors, most TCR beta V segments appeared in productive rearrangements about 90% or about 30% of the time, broadly matching IMGT annotations. Because counts were too low, 15 or so rarely observed V segments, including chromosome 9 orphons, were excluded from the earlier analysis of 500 to 700 of the donors. A further reported finding was that TCR beta sequences accurately predicted the HLA-A and HLA-B alleles for most subjects in the first cohort. In a later analysis, HLA-associated TCR beta chains showed more clonal expansion and lower generation probabilities than non-associated chains that were equally common. Most CMV-associated TCR beta chains appeared to be HLA-restricted in a later analysis, and the HLA associations seemed to be driven largely by CMV exposure. A group of highly shared sequence variants was considered likely to be a technical artifact of the sequencing pipeline. For the cohort, immune exposure information was limited to CMV serostatus. Because some donors lacked HLA typing at each locus, the association tests relied only on the typed subset. In a later genetic analysis, fewer N-insertions in productive TCRs were reported among donors in an Asian-associated ancestry cluster than the 666-donor mean. The authors suggested that the approach could potentially be generalized to other disease states and immunological phenotypes. Several of the top co-occurrence clusters appeared to be linked to parvovirus B19, influenza, CMV and Epstein-Barr virus, according to a later analysis. The 87-base-pair reads could not distinguish some IMGT-functional V segments, including TRBV6-2 and TRBV6-3, so those segments were excluded. In a later analysis, the rate of TCR association differed among HLA loci, with DRB1 alleles having the most associated TCRs and HLA-C alleles having the fewest. In a later analysis, 16,951 TCR beta sequences were associated with specific HLA alleles at a false discovery rate of 0.05. When HLA alleles, especially DR and DQ, strongly co-occurred, TCR associations were difficult to assign to individual alleles. Across donors, most TCR sequences were observed very rarely, whereas some public TCRs were present in many individuals. The study gave a list of around 170 TCR beta chains associated with cytomegalovirus. A later genetic analysis associated a missense DCLRE1C variant with V-gene and J-gene trimming of TCR beta chains, and an independent cohort replicated the association.

Details on this clone: Its target antigen remains unknown. The germline gene is not matched at one end of the junction; a read error may be the cause.

CDR1 SEHNR and CDR2 FQNEAQ are derived from the germline V gene (reference sequence). The CDR3 runs 14 amino acids, cysteine and phenylalanine included. Of the read, only the CDR3 DNA is kept; its 42 bases are in frame from base 1. The library was built by means of the immunoSEQ multiplex PCR assay. A mixture of 60 forward primers for TCR Vbeta segments and 13 reverse primers for TCR Jbeta segments was used in the multiplex PCR. The CDR3 region of rearranged TCR beta genes was amplified from genomic DNA with a multiplex PCR assay. On the Illumina HiSeq System, the amplified TCR beta libraries were sequenced as 87-base-pair reads. Per the authors' processing: A later analysis tallied around 82 million unique TCR beta chains across the 666 repertoires, and around 12 million of those chains were shared by two or more donors. A nearest-neighbor algorithm error-corrected the raw reads and collapsed the reads into unique sequences, merging closely related sequences to remove PCR and sequencing errors. Alignment of CDR3 sequences to IMGT reference sequences was used to assign V, D and J gene segments. For a sequence to be retained, at least a six-nucleotide match to both a V gene segment and a J gene segment was required. A rearrangement was called productive if the CDR3 had no stop codons and remained in frame with V and J, and every other rearrangement was called non-productive. CDR3 was defined according to IMGT convention as the region running from the second conserved V-encoded cysteine to the conserved J-encoded phenylalanine. The earlier analysis of about 620 of the donors excluded sequences that lacked an unambiguous match to a single V gene segment. In an earlier analysis of about 590 of the donors, a V segment was called functional when productive rearrangements were above 56.7%, and segregating when the standard deviation between donors exceeded 5%. To diagnose cytomegalovirus status from the catalog of TCR beta chain sequences, a statistical classification framework was built. V and J gene assignment, in a later analysis, came from comparing TCR nucleotide sequences with IMGT/GENE-DB human TR gene sequences. The TCRdist pipeline was used in a later analysis to assign CDR3 sequences and most-parsimonious VDJ recombination scenarios. In a later analysis, every TCR beta chain was defined by the combination of its CDR3 amino acid sequence and its V-gene family, and reads without a unique V-gene family were dropped. In a later analysis, fewer than 650 highly shared, low-generation-probability nucleotide sequences were removed to address suspected cross-contamination and a sequencing artifact. In a later analysis, a clonal expansion index for each public chain was calculated from normalized within-repertoire ranks of inferred template counts. Generation probabilities in a later analysis came from a VDJ recombination model fitted to out-of-frame rearrangements, and those results were checked against IGoR. In a later analysis, hypergeometric tests were used to score TCR-TCR, TCR-HLA and TCR-CMV co-occurrence, with a repertoire-size bias correction applied to TCR pairs. False discovery rates were estimated in a later analysis by permuting HLA or CMV assignments 20 times. A later analysis grouped co-occurring TCRs with DBSCAN, adding TCRdist sequence similarity when clustering within HLA-allele-positive subsets. Co-occurrence clustering excluded repertoires with fewer than 30,000 or more than 120,000 public chains, plus five with anomalous nucleotide sharing. The table comes from immuneACCESS by way of TCRdb, which keeps in-frame sequences with V and J called. Part of the clones is missing from these tables; in studies checked, under half for an unresolved V gene and the rest for unknown reasons. From that table come the V and J calls and clone size; the DNA was used to work out D and trimming. The sample data list about 150,000 clones, and around three quarters of these were observed just once. The top ten hold roughly 1.8% of the sample.

The cohort consisted of 600 or so healthy bone marrow donors. At the time of sampling, every cohort member was nominally healthy, though immune exposures that went unrecorded were likely present. The donor tested CMV seronegative, placing the donor among the 300 to 400 seronegative members of the cohort. A peripheral blood sample was provided by each donor, and peripheral blood mononuclear cells were used for TCR beta sequencing. The Qiagen DNeasy Blood Extraction Kit was used to extract genomic DNA from the blood cell samples. The receptor's source is a woman aged 40 to 55 in good health and CMV-seronegative. The specimen was PBMCs. The V gene is TRBV7-9 and the J gene is TRBJ2-7; TRBD2 matches 8 bases in the middle. The CDR3 protein is CSSSLTSAAYEQYF. The nucleotides read TGTTCCAGCAGCCTGACTAGCGCGGCGTACGAGCAGTACTTC.